This T cell receptor (beta chain) was identified in a study of Ad26.COV2.S vaccination and SARS-CoV-2 variants. General observations from the study: Once vaccination had occurred, spike-specific CD8+ and CD4+ T cell responses reportedly showed substantial breadth. Participants given vaccine showed non-spike TCR breadth similar to that of placebo recipients. Relative to placebo recipients, vaccine recipients exhibited elevated spike-specific TCR breadth.

Assay: immunoSEQ multiplex PCR; the TCRdb copy retains only in-frame clones and omits some. In the table there are more than 300,000 clones, around four fifths of which are singletons. This clone was recorded once. Its antigen is unknown. The treatment: roughly 19 received Ad26.COV2.S at low or high dose, single or two shots; about 5 received placebo; per-sample allocation not given. Collection of samples fell on day 63 after the first vaccine or placebo injection. Ad26 vector vaccine expressed Wuhan-strain SARS-CoV-2 spike. The CDR3 length is 17 residues. Sequences were derived from peripheral blood, sampled in a trial of Ad26.COV2.S vaccine versus placebo. The source of this sequence is a person between 18 and 65 years old who received the Ad26.COV2.S COVID-19 vaccine or a placebo. The chain carries TRBV12-2 and TRBJ1-5; the DNA was not used to check the table's D call, TRBD1. TRBV12-2 is classified as a pseudogene. The CDR3 protein is CASRLSGAGDCNQPQHF. CDR3 DNA: TGTGCAAGTCGCTTATCTGGGGCAGGGGATTGCAATCAGCCCCAGCATTTT.